This T cell receptor beta chain emerged from a study of CD8+ T cells in alopecia areata. Treatment reported: oral pan-JAK inhibitor, 5-10 mg twice daily. Sequencing used cDNA as its template, made by extracting RNA and reverse transcribing it. The repertoire was sequenced with immunoSEQ multiplex PCR; TCRdb's copy has only in-frame clones and lacks some. The sample shows 150,000 to 200,000 clones, 55% to 75% of them seen only once. Points from the study as a whole: The treated group had a single nonresponder, limiting CD8+ expansion-response conclusions. Tofacitinib produced a significant decrease in scalp clonality and in expanded CD8+ clones among the top 100. In scalp and blood during tofacitinib, many expanded lesional clones persisted.

Remarks on this clone: What it recognizes is unknown.

The receptor comes from a human donor with alopecia areata. The source was CD4+ T cells sorted from blood, collected at week 4, from a patient treated with tofacitinib.

In DNA form, the CDR3 reads TGTGCCAGCAGTTTTGTATTCAATGAGCAGTTCTTC. Translating gives CASSFVFNEQFF. This chain uses TRBV5-6 with TRBJ2-1, with unresolved D. The CDR3 length is 12 residues. Trimming took 5 bases from V and 6 from J, leaving 9 bases between them. Germline V gene sequence: CDR1 SGHDT, CDR2 YYEEEE.